Below, one T cell receptor beta chain is given with its context. Antigen unknown. An end of the junction differs from the germline gene, which may be a read error. Peripheral blood, roughly 9.1 milliliters per donor, was collected. This sample is part of a study of blood T cells in healthy people across ages. Study observations and caveats: PBMCs went unsorted, and a conclusive naive versus antigen-experienced comparison was therefore prevented. With age, beta diversity per million T cells declined roughly linearly, significantly by 35 to 40.

Then a second PCR, running roughly 7 to 11 cycles, was carried out with a sample-barcoded 5' primer and a J-beta primer mix. TCRdb processed the 5' RACE reads anew with MiXCR; each CDR3 protein has one entry. Here the sample spans hundreds of thousands of distinct CDR3 sequences, 21% being singletons. The sequence was obtained from a man in his sixties or seventies in good health. The sequenced sample was blood.

The CDR3 DNA is TGTGCCGGCAGCACCAGATGGGACAGAAGAACCTACGAGCAGTACTTC. It translates to CAGSTRWDRRTYEQYF. The chain recombines TRBV27 with TRBJ2-7, with TRBD1 identical over 7 bases. This CDR3 contains 16 residues. Germline V CDR1 and CDR2: MNHEY, SMNVEV (reference sequence).